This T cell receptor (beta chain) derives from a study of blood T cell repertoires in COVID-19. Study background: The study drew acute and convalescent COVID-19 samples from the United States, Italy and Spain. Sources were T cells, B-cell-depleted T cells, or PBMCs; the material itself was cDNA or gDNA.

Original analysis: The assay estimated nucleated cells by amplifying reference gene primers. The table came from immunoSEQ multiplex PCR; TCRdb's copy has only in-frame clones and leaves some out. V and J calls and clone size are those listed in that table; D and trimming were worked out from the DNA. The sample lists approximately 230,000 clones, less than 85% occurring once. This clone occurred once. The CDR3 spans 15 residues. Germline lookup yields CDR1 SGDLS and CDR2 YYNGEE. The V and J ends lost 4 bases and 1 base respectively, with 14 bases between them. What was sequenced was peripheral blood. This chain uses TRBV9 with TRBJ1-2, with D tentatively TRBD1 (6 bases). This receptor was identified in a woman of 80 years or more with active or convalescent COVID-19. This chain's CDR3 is CASSLTGYGNYGYTF. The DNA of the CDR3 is TGTGCCAGCAGCTTAACAGGGTACGGTAACTATGGCTACACCTTC.